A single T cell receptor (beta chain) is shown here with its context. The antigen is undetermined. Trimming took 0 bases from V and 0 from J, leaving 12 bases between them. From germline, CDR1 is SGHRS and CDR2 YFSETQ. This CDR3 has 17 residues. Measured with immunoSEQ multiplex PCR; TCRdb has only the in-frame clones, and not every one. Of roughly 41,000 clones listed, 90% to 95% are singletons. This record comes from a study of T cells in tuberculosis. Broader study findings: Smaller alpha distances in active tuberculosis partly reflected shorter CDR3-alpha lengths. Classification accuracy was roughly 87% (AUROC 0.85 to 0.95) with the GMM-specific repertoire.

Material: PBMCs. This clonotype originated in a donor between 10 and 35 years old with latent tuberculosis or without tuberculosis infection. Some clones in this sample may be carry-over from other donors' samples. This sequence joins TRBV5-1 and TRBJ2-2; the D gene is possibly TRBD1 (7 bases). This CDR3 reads CASSLARGESNTGELFF. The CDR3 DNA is TGCGCCAGCAGCTTGGCCAGGGGGGAATCGAACACCGGGGAGCTGTTTTTT.